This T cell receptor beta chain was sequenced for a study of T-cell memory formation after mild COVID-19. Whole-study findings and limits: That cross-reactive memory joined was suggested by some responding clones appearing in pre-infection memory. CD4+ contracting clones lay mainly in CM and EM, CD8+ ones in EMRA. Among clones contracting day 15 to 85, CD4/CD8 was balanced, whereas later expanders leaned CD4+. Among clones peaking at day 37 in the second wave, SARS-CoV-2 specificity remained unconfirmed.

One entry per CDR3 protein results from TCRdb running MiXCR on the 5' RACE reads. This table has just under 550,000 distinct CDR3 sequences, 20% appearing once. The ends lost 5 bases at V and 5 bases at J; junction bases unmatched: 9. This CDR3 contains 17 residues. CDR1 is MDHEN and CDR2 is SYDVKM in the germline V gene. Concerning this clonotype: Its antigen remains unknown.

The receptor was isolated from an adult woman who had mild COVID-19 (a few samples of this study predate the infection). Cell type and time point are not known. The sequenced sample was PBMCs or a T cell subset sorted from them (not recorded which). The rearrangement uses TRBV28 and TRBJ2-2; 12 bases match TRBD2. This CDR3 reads CASSPWTSGKYTGELFF. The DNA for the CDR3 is TGTGCCAGCAGTCCGTGGACTAGCGGGAAGTATACCGGGGAGCTGTTTTTT.